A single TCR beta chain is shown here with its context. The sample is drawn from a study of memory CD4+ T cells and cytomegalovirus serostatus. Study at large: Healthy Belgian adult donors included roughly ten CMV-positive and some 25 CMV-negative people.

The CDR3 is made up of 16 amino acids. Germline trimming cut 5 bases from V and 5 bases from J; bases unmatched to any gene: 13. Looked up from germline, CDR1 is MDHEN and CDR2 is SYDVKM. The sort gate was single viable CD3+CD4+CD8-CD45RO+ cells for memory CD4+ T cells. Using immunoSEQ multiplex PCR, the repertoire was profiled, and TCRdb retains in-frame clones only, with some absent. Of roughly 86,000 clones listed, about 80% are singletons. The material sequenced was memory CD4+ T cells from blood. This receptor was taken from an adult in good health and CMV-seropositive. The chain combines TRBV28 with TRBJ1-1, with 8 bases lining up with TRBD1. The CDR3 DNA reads TGTGCCAGCAGTGTTAAACTAGCAGGGGGCCTAACTGAAGCTTTCTTT. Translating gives CASSVKLAGGLTEAFF.